A single sample is the source of the 16 T cell receptor beta chains below, sequenced in a study of T-cell memory formation after mild COVID-19. TCRdb processed the 5' RACE reads anew with MiXCR; each CDR3 protein has one entry. The profile shows roughly 89,000 distinct CDR3 sequences, roughly an eighth of them singletons. Sequenced input: PBMCs or a T cell subset sorted from them (not recorded which). Source of these receptors: an adult woman who had mild COVID-19 (a few samples of this study predate the infection). Cell type and time point are not known.

This clonotype came up a few times. The gene calls are TRBV12-3 or TRBV12-4 and TRBJ1-1; 7 nucleotides agree with TRBD1. The ends lost 6 bases at V and 0 bases at J; junction bases unmatched: 7. The CDR3 covers 15 residues. CDR3 nucleotides: TGTGCCAGCAGACCGGGACAGAACCTGAACACTGAAGCTTTCTTT. Encoded protein: CASRPGQNLNTEAFF.

There are a few counts of this clonotype. This rearrangement joins TRBV30 to TRBJ2-7, with a tentative D call TRBD2 (7 bases). CDR1 is GTSNPN, CDR2 SVGIG, per germline (reference sequence). The V gene lost 0 bases and the J gene lost 0 bases, with 18 bases spanning the gap. This CDR3 spans 17 amino acids. The CDR3 is CAWSVRAYGGHSYEQYF. CDR3 DNA sequence: TGTGCCTGGAGTGTACGTGCCTACGGGGGGCACTCCTACGAGCAGTACTTC. Supplemented by reference TRBV30 and TRBJ2-7, the full variable domain reads SQTIHQWPATLVQPVGSPLSLECTVEGTSNPNLYWYRQAAGRGLQLLFYSVGIGQISSEVPQNLSASRPQDRQFILSSKKLLLSDSGFYLCAWSVRAYGGHSYEQYFGPGTRLTVT.

V and J are TRBV12-3 or TRBV12-4 and TRBJ1-1; tentatively, D is TRBD1 (5 bases). Trimming stripped 2 bases from V and 4 bases from J, with 20 bases between. The CDR3 spans 17 residues. DNA of the CDR3: TGTGCCAGCAGTTTAATCTGGGGGGTGATGGTAGCCACTGAAGCTTTCTTT. Translating gives CASSLIWGVMVATEAFF.

This clonotype was counted between two and nine times. CDR3 bases: TGTGCCAGCAGCCCCCCCCCCGGTCGGGGGCCAGAGACCCAGTACTTC. It is translated as CASSPPPGRGPETQYF. V is TRBV7-9 and J is TRBJ2-5, with D perhaps being TRBD1 or TRBD2 (6 bases each). V was shortened by 5 bases and J by 4 bases, with 20 bases between the two germline ends. The CDR3 spans 16 residues. The V gene's germline CDR1 is SEHNR and CDR2 FQNEAQ (reference sequence).

This clonotype was counted between two and nine times. The chain is built from TRBV9 and TRBJ2-7; no clear D gene. Germline CDR1 is SGDLS and CDR2 is YYNGEE. The CDR3 extends over 13 amino acids. Trimming removed 5 bases from V and 3 bases from J, with 12 bases in between. The DNA for the CDR3 is TGTGCCAGCAGTAGAGATCTTTTCTACGAGCAGTACTTC. Amino acid sequence: CASSRDLFYEQYF.

The chain recombines TRBV7-9 with TRBJ2-7, with 7 bases that match TRBD1. The CDR3 loop spans 12 amino acids. The junction had 4 bases not matched to a gene; V was cut back by 8 bases and J by 3 bases. Germline CDR1 reads SEHNR; CDR2 reads FQNEAQ (reference sequence). The CDR3 spells CASGQVDYEQYF. The CDR3, as DNA: TGTGCCAGCGGACAGGTGGACTACGAGCAGTACTTC.

The J gene is TRBJ2-1, the V gene TRBV7-9; 11 nucleotides align to TRBD2. CDR1 is SEHNR, CDR2 FQNEAQ, per germline (reference sequence). Germline trimming cut 5 bases from V and 4 bases from J; bases unmatched to any gene: 7. CDR3 length: 16 residues. CDR3 nucleotides: TGTGCCAGCAGCCCGCGACTAGCGGGGATATACAATGAGCAGTTCTTC. This sequence encodes CASSPRLAGIYNEQFF.

This clonotype appeared a few times. The chain recombines TRBV27 with TRBJ2-7, with 10 positions matching TRBD2. The CDR3 contains 15 residues. The germline V gene encodes CDR1 MNHEY and CDR2 SMNVEV (reference sequence). With V trimmed by 6 bases and J by 2 bases, 7 bases remained unmatched. DNA for the CDR3: TGTGCCAGCAGCTTCACTAGCGGGAAAACCTACGAGCAGTACTTC. This sequence encodes CASSFTSGKTYEQYF.

The gene calls are TRBV7-6 and TRBJ2-7; 9 nucleotides match TRBD1. The germline gives CDR1 SGHVS, CDR2 FNYEAQ. The CDR3 length is 15 residues. V gave up 2 bases and J gave up 4 bases; unmatched junction bases: 6. The CDR3 region has the DNA TGTGCCAGCAGCTTAACTTGGGACAGGGCTTACGAGCAGTACTTC. As protein: CASSLTWDRAYEQYF.

The J gene is TRBJ2-1, the V gene TRBV6-5, with TRBD2 identical over 10 bases. Germline V gene data show CDR1 as MNHEY and CDR2 as SVGAGI. This CDR3 comprises 15 residues. V shed 6 bases and J 6 bases; nucleotides not matched to a gene: 8. The CDR3 is CASRLGLAAFNEQFF. CDR3 bases: TGTGCCAGCAGACTAGGACTAGCGGCATTCAATGAGCAGTTCTTC.

This clonotype showed up just a few times. The V and J genes are TRBV27 and TRBJ2-7, with D maybe TRBD1 (6 bases). CDR3 size: 15 residues. CDR1 is MNHEY, CDR2 SMNVEV, per germline (reference sequence). Trimming cost V 3 bases and J 0 bases, with 12 bases left between them. The CDR3 here is CASSFFQGRSYEQYF. The CDR3 nucleotides are TGTGCCAGCAGTTTTTTCCAGGGGCGCTCCTACGAGCAGTACTTC.

This clonotype was observed a few times. J is TRBJ1-1 and V is TRBV6-6; D is uncertain. V lost 2 bases and J lost 2, with 15 bases in between. Germline assignment: CDR1 MNHNY and CDR2 SVGAGI (reference sequence). This CDR3 has 16 amino acids. In DNA, the CDR3 is TGTGCCAGCAGTTACGATATTTCAAACTCTAACACTGAAGCTTTCTTT. Amino acids: CASSYDISNSNTEAFF.

The V call is TRBV5-6, the J call TRBJ1-2; D is unresolved. Germline V gene lookup returns CDR1 SGHDT and CDR2 YYEEEE. The CDR3 has 11 residues. Trimming cost V 4 bases and J 10 bases, with 11 bases left between them. The CDR3 nucleotides are TGTGCCAGCAGCCCCGGGAGCTTCTACACCTTC. Its translation: CASSPGSFYTF.

The rearrangement uses TRBV19 and TRBJ2-3; 9 bases are shared with TRBD2. With 6 bases clipped from V and 2 bases from J, the junction kept 9 bases outside the gene matches. CDR1 is LNHDA, CDR2 SQIVND, per germline (reference sequence). This CDR3 is built from 16 residues. The CDR3 DNA reads TGTGCCAGTAGCCCTTTGGCGGGGGGGCTCACAGATACGCAGTATTTT. It encodes CASSPLAGGLTDTQYF.

The chain combines TRBV7-2 with TRBJ2-7, with a tentative D call TRBD1 (5 bases). CDR1 SGHTA and CDR2 FQGNSA come from the germline V gene. The V and J ends lost 1 base and 7 bases respectively, with 20 bases between them. CDR3 size: 16 residues. The CDR3 reads CASSLDDNDSSGEQYF. The CDR3 nucleotides are TGTGCCAGCAGCTTAGATGATAACGACAGCTCCGGGGAGCAGTACTTC.

At least ten counts were recorded for this clonotype. The J gene is TRBJ2-3, the V gene TRBV12-3 or TRBV12-4; 9 bases align to TRBD2. This CDR3 region has 15 residues. Germline trimming cut 4 bases from V and 2 bases from J; bases unmatched to any gene: 4. The CDR3, as DNA: TGTGCCAGCAGTTCGACTAGCGGACACACAGATACGCAGTATTTT. Residues: CASSSTSGHTDTQYF.